The entry that follows covers one TCR beta chain sequence. Its antigen is not known. The data stem from a study of radiation and T cells in renal cell carcinoma. Study-wide findings and caveats: No pretreatment tumor biopsies were available for baseline clonotypes.

Time point defined: baseline pretreatment blood. Treatment in this sample: 15 Gy SBRT to primary tumor, nephrectomy 4 weeks later. Clear cell pathology was present in this patient's renal cell carcinoma. CDR1 is MNHEY and CDR2 is SVGAGI in the germline V gene. Trimming cost V 6 bases and J 5 bases, with 7 bases left between them. CDR3 length: 11 amino acids. Here immunoSEQ multiplex PCR was the method, and the copy in TCRdb shows in-frame clones only, minus some. The profile shows tens of thousands of clones, 65% to 85% of them singletons. V and J are TRBV6-5 and TRBJ2-5; D gene uncertain. The receptor comes from a man in his 60s with renal cell carcinoma. This specimen consisted of blood, obtained from a patient whose treatment included radiotherapy and nephrectomy. The CDR3 DNA sequence: TGTGCCAGCAGCGACACGGAGACCCAGTACTTC. It specifies CASSDTETQYF.